These 19 T cell receptor beta chains were all obtained from the same sample, sequenced in a study of T cells after yellow fever vaccination. MiXCR, run by TCRdb on the 5' RACE reads, gives a single entry per CDR3 protein. The sample includes 65,000 to 90,000 distinct CDR3 sequences, about an eighth seen only once; the top ten take 20% to 25%. The input for sequencing was CD8+ T cells not binding an NS4B(214-222) dextramer, sorted from PBMCs, taken roughly 20 days after the first yellow fever vaccination. The receptors here all came from a young man who received the YFV17D yellow fever vaccine.

CDR3 coding DNA: TGTGCCAGCAGCCGAACTACAGTTTACCAAGAGACCCAGTACTTC. This translates into CASSRTTVYQETQYF. The chain has TRBV11-1 and TRBJ2-5; D is uncertain. V was pared by 5 bases and J by 0 bases, with 13 bases between. Germline CDR1 is SGHAT and CDR2 is FQDESV (reference sequence). The CDR3 length is 15 residues.

This clonotype showed up just a few times. V is TRBV5-1 and J is TRBJ1-3; tentative D call: TRBD1 (5 bases). The length of the CDR3 is 17 residues. Germline CDR1 is SGHRS and CDR2 is YFSETQ. V lost 4 bases and J lost 0, with 17 bases in between. The CDR3 DNA sequence: TGCGCCAGCAGCCAGACGGGCAGGGCTTACTCTGGAAACACCATATATTTT. Translating it yields CASSQTGRAYSGNTIYF.

This clonotype was picked up a small number of times. The chain has TRBV5-4 and TRBJ2-3, with D unresolved. The germline V gene has CDR1 SGHNT and CDR2 YYREEE (reference sequence). The CDR3 totals 14 residues. Trimming left V 4 bases short and J 1 base short, with 10 bases between. DNA of the CDR3: TGTGCCAGCAGCCCGTCGGCCCGCACAGATACGCAGTATTTT. This translates into CASSPSARTDTQYF. The full variable domain, rest sourced from reference TRBV5-4 and TRBJ2-3, is ETGVTQSPTHLIKTRGQQVTLRCSSQSGHNTVSWYQQALGQGPQFIFQYYREEENGRGNFPPRFSGLQFPNYSSELNVNALELDDSALYLCASSPSARTDTQYFGPGTRLTVL.

V and J are TRBV29-1 and TRBJ2-2; 12 bases are shared with TRBD1. The CDR3 length is 14 residues. V was clipped by 6 bases and J by 9 bases; unmatched bases: 8. Germline V gene sequence: CDR1 SQVTM, CDR2 ANQGSEA. The CDR3 reads CSVGGTGGGRELFF. CDR3 nucleotide sequence: TGCAGCGTGGGCGGGACAGGGGGCGGCCGGGAGCTGTTTTTT.

Ten or more counts support this clonotype. The genes are TRBV12-3 or TRBV12-4 and TRBJ1-2, with unresolved D. V lost 6 bases and J 4 bases, leaving 6 bases between the germline ends. The CDR3 is 11 residues long. CDR3 sequence reads: CASRAGYGYTF. DNA of the CDR3: TGTGCCAGCAGGGCCGGCTATGGCTACACCTTC.

This chain joins TRBV7-2 and TRBJ2-7, with D perhaps given as TRBD1 or TRBD2 (6 bases each). Germline V lookup: CDR1 SGHTA, CDR2 FQGNSA. The CDR3 runs to 14 residues. V was shortened by 6 bases and J by 7 bases, with 19 bases between the two germline ends. CDR3 region: CASSPGVGGWEQYF. The CDR3 coding sequence is TGTGCCAGCAGTCCCGGGGTGGGGGGCTGGGAGCAGTACTTC.

V is TRBV19 and J is TRBJ2-5; the D gene is possibly TRBD1 (6 bases). V was pared by 1 base and J by 1 base, with 10 bases between. This CDR3 comprises 15 residues. Germline loops: CDR1 LNHDA, CDR2 SQIVND (reference sequence). The DNA for the CDR3 is TGTGCCAGTAGTATAGCTGGGACACCCCAAGAGACCCAGTACTTC. Translated, it gives CASSIAGTPQETQYF.

The V and J genes are TRBV12-3 or TRBV12-4 and TRBJ1-1; 7 bases map to TRBD1. V shed 5 bases and J 8 bases; nucleotides not matched to a gene: 5. The CDR3 has 12 residues. CDR3 in DNA: TGTGCCAGCAGTCTCACGACAGGGGAAGCTTTCTTT. It translates to CASSLTTGEAFF.

The rearrangement links TRBV12-3 or TRBV12-4 to TRBJ2-1, with D unclear. Trimming cost V 5 bases and J 8 bases, with 19 bases left between them. This CDR3 region has 15 residues. The chain's CDR3 is CASSESGTLVDEQFF. CDR3 nucleotides: TGTGCCAGCAGTGAATCAGGTACGCTCGTCGATGAGCAGTTCTTC.

This clonotype has just a few counts. V is TRBV29-1 and J is TRBJ2-3; D is possibly TRBD1 or TRBD2 (5 bases each). Germline loops: CDR1 SQVTM, CDR2 ANQGSEA. The CDR3 loop spans 12 amino acids. Trimming stripped 3 bases from V and 3 bases from J, with 7 bases between. In nucleotides, the CDR3 is TGCAGCGTTGAGGGACGGACAGATACGCAGTATTTT. This codes for CSVEGRTDTQYF.

This sequence joins TRBV6-6 and TRBJ2-1; D possibly corresponds to TRBD1 (6 bases). Germline values: CDR1 MNHNY, CDR2 SVGAGI (reference sequence). CDR3 length: 11 residues. With 8 bases removed from V and 16 bases from J, the gap between germline ends came to 18 bases. As DNA, the CDR3 is TGTGCCAGCGACAGGATTGGACAGTCCTTCTTC. Its protein product is CASDRIGQSFF.

The genes are TRBV4-1 and TRBJ2-2; D not certain. V lost 3 bases and J lost 5, with 10 bases in between. The CDR3 has 14 amino acids. Germline V gene sequence: CDR1 MGHRA, CDR2 YSYEKL. The CDR3 sequence: CASSHSLGTGELFF. The CDR3 bases are TGCGCCAGCAGCCACTCGCTGGGGACCGGGGAGCTGTTTTTT.

This clonotype was detected a few times. CDR3 nucleotide sequence: TGTGCCACCAGTGATTTTCCCCAGGGGGGTGATACGCAGTATTTT. Amino acids: CATSDFPQGGDTQYF. The chain carries TRBV24-1 and TRBJ2-3, with D perhaps TRBD1 (7 bases). Trimming pared 1 base from V and 6 bases from J, leaving 13 bases between. Germline V gives CDR1 KGHDR, CDR2 SFDVKD. The CDR3 covers 15 residues.

Only a few counts were recorded for this clonotype. The V and J genes are TRBV15 and TRBJ1-1; D is ambiguous. The CDR3 is made up of 14 amino acids. The V end lost 3 bases, the J end lost 3 bases, and 11 bases lay between the germline ends. The germline gives CDR1 LNHNV, CDR2 YYDKDF (reference sequence). CDR3 residues: CATSSLRHHTEAFF. The CDR3 region has the DNA TGTGCCACCAGCAGCCTGAGACACCACACTGAAGCTTTCTTT.

This chain uses TRBV2 with TRBJ1-1; 8 bases are shared with TRBD1. The CDR3 covers 11 residues. After removal of 7 bases from V and 6 bases from J, the junction contained 1 base not matched to a gene. CDR1 SNHLY and CDR2 FYNNEI come from the germline V gene. The CDR3 sequence is CASTGGPEAFF. CDR3 DNA: TGTGCCAGCACAGGGGGCCCTGAAGCTTTCTTT. Complete variable domain (other parts from reference TRBV2 and TRBJ1-1): EPEVTQTPSHQVTQMGQEVILRCVPISNHLYFYWYRQILGQKVEFLVSFYNNEISEKSEIFDDQFSVERPDGSNFTLKIRSTKLEDSAMYFCASTGGPEAFFGQGTRLTVV.

V and J are TRBV9 and TRBJ1-1, with a tentative D call TRBD1 (6 bases). The CDR3 totals 14 residues. Germline V CDR1 and CDR2: SGDLS, YYNGEE. Trimming took 3 bases from V and 4 from J, leaving 13 bases between them. Here the CDR3 DNA reads TGTGCCAGCAGCGCCACAGGGTTCTTCACTGAAGCTTTCTTT. As protein: CASSATGFFTEAFF.

This chain uses TRBV4-1 with TRBJ2-3; D is uncertain. CDR1 is MGHRA and CDR2 is YSYEKL in the germline V gene. The germline V and J ends were trimmed by 0 bases and 5 bases, with 6 bases remaining between them. The CDR3 extends over 13 amino acids. The CDR3 spells CASSQERVDTQYF. CDR3 nucleotide sequence: TGCGCCAGCAGCCAAGAAAGAGTAGATACGCAGTATTTT.

This clonotype showed up just a few times. The chain carries TRBV6-1 and TRBJ1-6, with 7 bases fitting TRBD1. This CDR3 is built from 17 residues. Trimming cost V 5 bases and J 0 bases; bases outside gene matches: 7. CDR1 MNHNS and CDR2 SASEGT come from the germline V gene. CDR3 in DNA: TGTGCCAGCAGTAAGACAGGGTCGAGCTCCTATAATTCACCCCTCCACTTT. Its protein is CASSKTGSSSYNSPLHF.

In its sample, this clonotype was seen many times. The rearrangement joins TRBV29-1 to TRBJ2-3; perhaps TRBD2 as D (5 bases). V shed 3 bases and J shed 4 bases, with 8 bases lying between them. The length of the CDR3 is 12 residues. Germline values: CDR1 SQVTM, CDR2 ANQGSEA. CDR3 nucleotide sequence: TGCAGCGTTGACGAGGGCGCAGATACGCAGTATTTT. Its protein product is CSVDEGADTQYF.